Listed here are 23 T cell receptor beta chains from one sample, sequenced in a study of patients and donors after allogeneic stem cell transplantation. TCRdb redid the calling of the RT-PCR reads with MiXCR, one entry per CDR3 protein. This sample has about 230,000 distinct CDR3 sequences; roughly 14% occur once, and the top ten carry about 9.9%. The sequenced sample consisted of blood, either unsorted or a sorted T cell fraction (not recorded which). The receptors stem from a human donor who was either an allogeneic HSCT recipient or a stem cell or donor lymphocyte infusion donor (not recorded which). It is not recorded whose cells these are; they may come from a transplant donor.

The sample holds many counts of this clonotype. The chain joins TRBV10-3 to TRBJ1-1, with D maybe TRBD1 (6 bases). The CDR3 extends over 13 amino acids. Looked up from germline, CDR1 is ENHRY and CDR2 is SYGVKD. Trimming cost V 6 bases and J 5 bases, with 13 bases left between them. The CDR3 nucleotides read TGTGCCATCAGGGGACACGAGAGGACTGAAGCTTTCTTT. Protein sequence: CAIRGHERTEAFF.

J is TRBJ1-1 and V is TRBV4-2, with TRBD1 identical over 7 bases. Trimming removed 3 bases from V and 3 bases from J; junction bases left unmatched: 4. This CDR3 spans 14 amino acids. Germline V CDR1 and CDR2: LGHNA, YNFKEQ. The CDR3 DNA is TGTGCCAGCAGCCATCAGGGGGATGACACTGAAGCTTTCTTT. The encoded protein is CASSHQGDDTEAFF.

This clonotype was detected a few times. The chain recombines TRBV20-1 with TRBJ2-5; 7 positions agree with TRBD1. V dropped 6 bases and J dropped 1; count of bases not matched to a gene: 8. The CDR3 covers 14 residues. Per the germline V gene, CDR1 is DFQATT and CDR2 is SNEGSKA (reference sequence). This CDR3 is CSASRGFGQETQYF. CDR3 in DNA: TGCAGTGCCAGCAGGGGGTTTGGCCAAGAGACCCAGTACTTC.

This clonotype has only a few counts. This chain uses TRBV5-6 with TRBJ2-1; possibly TRBD1 for D (5 bases). This CDR3 spans 15 amino acids. V dropped 0 bases and J dropped 9 bases, with 16 bases sitting between them. The germline CDR1 and CDR2 sequences are SGHDT and YYEEEE. The DNA for the CDR3 is TGTGCCAGCAGCTTGGCGGCAGGGTGGGGCGTTGAGCAGTTCTTC. It is translated as CASSLAAGWGVEQFF.

The sample holds a few counts of this clonotype. The genes are TRBV4-3 and TRBJ2-5; a weak D match, TRBD1 (5 bases). Germline V CDR1 and CDR2: LGHNA, YSLEER. This CDR3 region has 15 residues. Trimming took off 2 bases at V and 5 bases at J, with 15 bases between the two ends. CDR3 DNA: TGCGCCAGCAGCCAAAGAAGACTCCCAGGGGAGACCCAGTACTTC. Its translation: CASSQRRLPGETQYF.

This clonotype was observed a few times. This chain joins TRBV30 and TRBJ2-1; no firm D call. CDR1 and CDR2 from the germline V gene are GTSNPN and SVGIG (reference sequence). The CDR3 length is 12 residues. Deletions cut 2 bases from V and 6 bases from J, with 8 bases between. The CDR3 DNA sequence: TGTGCCTGGAGTTCGACGGGCAATGAGCAGTTCTTC. Translating gives CAWSSTGNEQFF.

The V gene is TRBV20-1, the J gene TRBJ2-4; 8 bases line up with TRBD2. The germline gives CDR1 DFQATT, CDR2 SNEGSKA (reference sequence). The CDR3 runs 12 residues. The ends lost 0 bases at V and 12 bases at J; junction bases unmatched: 4. In DNA, the CDR3 is TGCAGTGCTAGAGATGGAGGACTAGCTCAGTACTTC. Translated, it gives CSARDGGLAQYF.

This clonotype was detected a few times. The V and J genes are TRBV20-1 and TRBJ2-7, with D perhaps matching TRBD2 (6 bases). Germline V gives CDR1 DFQATT, CDR2 SNEGSKA (reference sequence). The CDR3 sequence is 17 residues long. The V end was cut by 1 base, the J end by 0 bases, with 19 bases between. This CDR3 reads CSARGGGTAKFSYEQYF. In nucleotides, the CDR3 is TGCAGTGCTAGAGGTGGGGGGACTGCTAAGTTCTCCTACGAGCAGTACTTC.

By share, this clonotype ranks as medium-sized (0.01 to 0.1%). This sequence joins TRBV12-3 or TRBV12-4 and TRBJ1-2; TRBD1 agrees at 9 bases. There are 14 residues in the CDR3. Germline trimming cut 7 bases from V and 5 bases from J; bases unmatched to any gene: 8. CDR3 sequence: CASTVSTGGYGYTF. The CDR3 DNA is TGTGCCAGCACCGTCTCGACAGGGGGGTATGGCTACACCTTC.

This clonotype has just a few counts. V gene TRBV4-3 combines with J gene TRBJ1-1; the D is unclear. The CDR3 covers 15 residues. Germline V gives CDR1 LGHNA, CDR2 YSLEER. V lost 0 bases and J lost 6, with 14 bases in between. This CDR3 is CASSQDLLGPAEAFF. The DNA of the CDR3 is TGCGCCAGCAGCCAAGATCTCCTCGGGCCCGCTGAAGCTTTCTTT.

This chain links TRBV11-3 with TRBJ2-5; D gene ambiguous. The CDR3 has 14 amino acids. V lost 0 bases, J lost 4 bases, and 9 bases lay in between. Germline CDR1 is SGHNT and CDR2 is YENEEA. The chain's CDR3 is CASSLDNTIETQYF. The DNA of the CDR3 is TGTGCCAGCAGCTTAGATAACACGATAGAGACCCAGTACTTC. The full variable domain, with the rest looked up from reference TRBV11-3 and TRBJ2-5, is EAGVVQSPRYKIIEKKQPVAFWCNPISGHNTLYWYLQNLGQGPELLIRYENEEAVDDSQLPKDRFSAERLKGVDSTLKIQPAELGDSAVYLCASSLDNTIETQYFGPGTRLLVL.

A single count supports this clonotype. The chain is built from TRBV18 and TRBJ1-5; D unresolved. The CDR3 has 14 amino acids. V was shortened by 2 bases and J by 3 bases, with 8 bases between the two germline ends. Germline V gives CDR1 KGHSH, CDR2 LQKENI. The CDR3 bases are TGTGCCAGCTCACCAGGGCGGGTCAATCAGCCCCAGCATTTT. Its protein product is CASSPGRVNQPQHF.

In its sample, this clonotype was seen many times. The J gene is TRBJ2-7, the V gene TRBV10-3, with no clear D. Per the germline V gene, CDR1 is ENHRY and CDR2 is SYGVKD. V lost 2 bases to trimming and J lost 5 bases, with 16 bases between them. The CDR3 spans 15 residues. The CDR3 loop reads CAISEPSWVGNEQYF. The CDR3 region has the DNA TGTGCCATCAGTGAGCCTTCATGGGTGGGCAACGAGCAGTACTTC.

CDR3 loop: CATSREAGFNNEQFF. DNA for the CDR3: TGTGCCACCAGCAGGGAAGCGGGATTTAACAATGAGCAGTTCTTC. The V and J genes are TRBV15 and TRBJ2-1; 7 bases line up with TRBD2. In germline, CDR1 is LNHNV, CDR2 YYDKDF (reference sequence). The CDR3 length is 15 residues. V trimming: 3 bases; J trimming: 5 bases; junction bases outside the gene matches: 7.

The chain couples TRBV7-8 to TRBJ2-7, with 16 bases lining up with TRBD2. V lost 8 bases to trimming and J lost 7 bases; unmatched junction nucleotides: 11. CDR3 size: 16 residues. The V gene's germline CDR1 is SGHVS and CDR2 FQNEAQ. CDR3 protein: CASLRGLAGGPGEQYF. The CDR3 nucleotides are TGTGCCAGCCTTCGGGGACTAGCGGGAGGGCCGGGAGAGCAGTACTTC.

The V call is TRBV6-6, the J call TRBJ1-2; a possible D gene is TRBD1 (5 bases). This CDR3 region has 10 residues. CDR1 and CDR2 (germline): MNHNY, SVGAGI (reference sequence). V shed 8 bases and J shed 6 bases, with 7 bases lying between them. The CDR3 DNA follows: TGTGCCAGCTCCAGGGATGGCTACACCTTC. Its protein is CASSRDGYTF.

In its sample, this clonotype was seen many times. The V gene is TRBV29-1, the J gene TRBJ1-1; 8 positions match TRBD1. The CDR3 has 13 amino acids. Per germline, CDR1 SQVTM and CDR2 ANQGSEA. Trimming at V came to 6 bases and at J to 9 bases, leaving 12 bases not matched to a gene. The CDR3: CSVGDAGGVKAFF. CDR3 DNA: TGCAGCGTGGGGGATGCAGGGGGCGTAAAAGCTTTCTTT.

A note on this clonotype: Its ends do not fully match the called genes, so a read error is possible. The chain has TRBV20-1 and TRBJ2-7, with 10 bases lining up with TRBD1. This CDR3 has 14 residues. CDR1 and CDR2 from the germline V gene are DFQATT and SNEGSKA (reference sequence). CDR3 protein: CSAPRGTGEHEQSF. The CDR3 DNA reads as TGCAGTGCGCCGCGGGGGACAGGGGAACACGAGCAGTCCTTC.

This clonotype was detected a few times. The chain is built from TRBV6-1 and TRBJ2-1; TRBD1 matches at 7 bases. The CDR3 totals 15 residues. V shed 5 bases and J 3 bases; nucleotides not matched to a gene: 7. Germline assignment: CDR1 MNHNS and CDR2 SASEGT. CDR3: CASSPTGMDYNEQFF. The DNA of the CDR3 is TGTGCCAGCAGTCCGACAGGGATGGACTACAATGAGCAGTTCTTC.

The chain employs TRBV2 and TRBJ1-6; possible D gene TRBD1, 5 bases. Germline-derived CDR1 and CDR2 are SNHLY and FYNNEI. Trimming removed 9 bases from V and 5 bases from J, with 14 bases in between. The CDR3 has 14 amino acids. The CDR3 reads CASGAAGNNSPLHF. As DNA, the CDR3 is TGTGCCAGTGGGGCTGCGGGAAATAATTCACCCCTCCACTTT.

The chain joins TRBV4-1 to TRBJ2-3, with 8 bases that match TRBD2. The CDR3 covers 15 residues. V shed 4 bases and J 6 bases; nucleotides not matched to a gene: 9. CDR1 and CDR2 (germline): MGHRA, YSYEKL. CDR3: CASSRVRGGRDTQYF. The CDR3 DNA reads TGCGCCAGCAGCCGGGTACGGGGGGGCAGGGATACGCAGTATTTT.

This clonotype was detected ten times or more. This chain uses TRBV5-5 with TRBJ2-2; 10 positions agree with TRBD2. This CDR3 region has 16 residues. Losses at the gene ends were 3 bases for V and 6 bases for J; bases not matched to a gene: 8. Germline lookup yields CDR1 SGHKS and CDR2 YYEKEE (reference sequence). CDR3 bases: TGTGCCAGCAGCTCGACGGGACTAGCGACCCCCGGGGAGCTGTTTTTT. Translating it yields CASSSTGLATPGELFF.

Ten or more counts support this clonotype. The V gene is TRBV12-3 or TRBV12-4, the J gene TRBJ2-7; no clear D gene. V lost 3 bases and J 2 bases, leaving 11 bases between the germline ends. The CDR3 runs 14 residues. The CDR3 bases are TGTGCCAGCAGTTTCCCTGGGTTCCCCTACGAGCAGTACTTC. It encodes CASSFPGFPYEQYF.